This T cell receptor (beta chain) stems from a study of T-cell memory formation after mild COVID-19. Notes on the study in general: Pre-infection memory carried some responding clones, suggesting that cross-reactive memory joined.

For this clonotype: Antigen unknown.

TCRdb reprocessed the 5' RACE reads via MiXCR and lists one record per CDR3 protein. The table includes 150,000 to 200,000 distinct CDR3 sequences, roughly 15% detected once. The sequencing sample was made of PBMCs or a T cell subset sorted from them (not recorded which). The source is an adult woman who had mild COVID-19 (a few samples of this study predate the infection). Cell type and time point are not known.

The CDR3 DNA is TGTGCCACCAGTGATTTCCACGGGACTAGCGGGATTAGCTCCTACAATGAGCAGTTCTTC. This codes for CATSDFHGTSGISSYNEQFF. The rearrangement uses TRBV24-1 and TRBJ2-1; TRBD2 agrees at 13 bases. The V gene end was trimmed by 1 base and the J gene end by 0 bases; junction bases not matched to a gene: 8. This CDR3 is built from 20 residues. Germline V gene lookup returns CDR1 KGHDR and CDR2 SFDVKD.